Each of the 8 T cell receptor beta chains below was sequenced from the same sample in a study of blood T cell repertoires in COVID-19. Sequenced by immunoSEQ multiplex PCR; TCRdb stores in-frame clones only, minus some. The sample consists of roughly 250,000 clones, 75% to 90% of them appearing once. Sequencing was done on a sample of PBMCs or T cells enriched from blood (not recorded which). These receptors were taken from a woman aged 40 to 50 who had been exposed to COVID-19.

CDR3 loop: CASSPDSRSTEAFF. CDR3 nucleotides: TGTGCCAGCTCACCAGATAGCAGAAGCACTGAAGCTTTCTTT. The gene calls are TRBV18 and TRBJ1-1; no firm D call. The V gene's germline CDR1 is KGHSH and CDR2 LQKENI. Trimming stripped 2 bases from V and 4 bases from J, with 11 bases between. This CDR3 is 14 amino acids long.

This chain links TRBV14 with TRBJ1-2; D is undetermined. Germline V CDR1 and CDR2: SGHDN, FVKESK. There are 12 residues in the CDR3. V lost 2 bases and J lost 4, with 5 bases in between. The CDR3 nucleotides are TGTGCCAGCAGCCAACGTATCTATGGCTACACCTTC. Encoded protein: CASSQRIYGYTF.

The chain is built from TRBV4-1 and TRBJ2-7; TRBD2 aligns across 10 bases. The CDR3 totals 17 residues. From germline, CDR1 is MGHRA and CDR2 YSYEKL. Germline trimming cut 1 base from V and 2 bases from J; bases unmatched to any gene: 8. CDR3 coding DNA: TGCGCCAGCAGCCAAGGATATAGCGGGGGGAGTACCTACGAGCAGTACTTC. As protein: CASSQGYSGGSTYEQYF.

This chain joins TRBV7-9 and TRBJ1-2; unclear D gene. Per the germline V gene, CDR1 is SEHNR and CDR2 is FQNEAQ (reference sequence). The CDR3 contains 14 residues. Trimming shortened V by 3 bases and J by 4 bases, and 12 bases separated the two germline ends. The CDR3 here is CASSFATSGYGYTF. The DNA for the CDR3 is TGTGCCAGCAGCTTTGCCACGTCCGGCTATGGCTACACCTTC.

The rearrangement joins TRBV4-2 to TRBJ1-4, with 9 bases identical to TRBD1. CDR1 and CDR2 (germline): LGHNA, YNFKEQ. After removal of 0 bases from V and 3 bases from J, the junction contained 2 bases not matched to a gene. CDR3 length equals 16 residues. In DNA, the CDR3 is TGTGCCAGCAGCCAAGAACACAGGGGGCCTAATGAAAAACTGTTTTTT. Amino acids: CASSQEHRGPNEKLFF.

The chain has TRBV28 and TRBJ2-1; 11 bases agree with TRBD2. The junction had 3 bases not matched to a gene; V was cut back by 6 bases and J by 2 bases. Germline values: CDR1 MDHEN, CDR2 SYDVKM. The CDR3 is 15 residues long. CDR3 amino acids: CASSFSGRAYNEQFF. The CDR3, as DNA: TGTGCCAGCAGCTTTAGCGGGAGGGCCTACAATGAGCAGTTCTTC.

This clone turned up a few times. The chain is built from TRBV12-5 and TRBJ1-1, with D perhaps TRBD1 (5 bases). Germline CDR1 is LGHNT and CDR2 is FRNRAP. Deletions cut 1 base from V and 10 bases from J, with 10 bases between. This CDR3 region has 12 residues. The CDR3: CASGLGQGAAFF. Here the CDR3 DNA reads TGTGCTAGTGGTTTGGGCCAGGGTGCAGCTTTCTTT.

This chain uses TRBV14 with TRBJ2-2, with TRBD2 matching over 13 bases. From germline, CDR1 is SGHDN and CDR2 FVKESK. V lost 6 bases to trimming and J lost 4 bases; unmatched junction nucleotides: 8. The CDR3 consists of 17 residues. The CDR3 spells CASSRTSGSSGTGELFF. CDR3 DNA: TGTGCCAGCAGTCGGACTAGCGGGAGTTCGGGCACCGGGGAGCTGTTTTTT.